The 8 T cell receptor beta chains reported below all come from one sample, sequenced in a study of blood T cell repertoires in COVID-19. The table came from immunoSEQ multiplex PCR; TCRdb's copy has only in-frame clones and leaves some out. The repertoire holds tens of thousands of clones, with over 75% as singletons. The sequencing sample was made of peripheral blood. The receptors originated from a human donor in a cohort sampled during active COVID-19.

This sequence joins TRBV3-1 (or the pseudogene TRBV3-2) and TRBJ2-3; TRBD2 might be the D (6 bases). The V end was cut by 6 bases, the J end by 1 base, with 14 bases between. CDR1 is LGHDT, CDR2 YNNKEL, per germline (reference sequence). CDR3 length equals 15 residues. Here the CDR3 DNA reads TGTGCCAGCAGTTTGACTAGTTCCGGCACAGATACGCAGTATTTT. Residues: CASSLTSSGTDTQYF.

This rearrangement joins TRBV7-9 to TRBJ1-2; 7 bases are a match to TRBD1. Germline trimming cut 3 bases from V and 4 bases from J; bases unmatched to any gene: 14. CDR3 size: 17 residues. CDR1 is SEHNR, CDR2 FQNEAQ, per germline (reference sequence). CDR3 coding DNA: TGTGCCAGCAGCTTTTGGCCAGGGGGTGAGGAGGGCTATGGCTACACCTTC. Amino acids: CASSFWPGGEEGYGYTF.

V usage is TRBV10-1 and J usage is TRBJ2-1, with TRBD2 as a possible D gene (6 bases). The CDR3 consists of 15 residues. Germline CDR1 WNHNN, CDR2 SYGVQD (reference sequence). The V end lost 5 bases, the J end lost 6 bases, and 17 bases lay between the germline ends. The CDR3 sequence is CASSNRDGLINEQFF. CDR3 nucleotides: TGCGCCAGCAGTAACCGGGACGGACTAATCAATGAGCAGTTCTTC.

CDR3 loop: CASSRRQAMGEKLFF. DNA for the CDR3: TGTGCCAGCAGCCGCCGACAGGCCATGGGGGAAAAACTGTTTTTT. This chain links TRBV7-8 with TRBJ1-4, with D perhaps TRBD1 (6 bases). CDR3 length: 15 amino acids. Germline V gives CDR1 SGHVS, CDR2 FQNEAQ. V gave up 5 bases and J gave up 8 bases, with 18 bases separating them.

This clone was seen a single time. The chain links TRBV5-1 to TRBJ2-5; TRBD1 aligns across 8 bases. V gave up 6 bases and J gave up 0 bases; unmatched junction bases: 10. The V gene's germline CDR1 is SGHRS and CDR2 YFSETQ. This CDR3 region has 16 residues. CDR3 nucleotide sequence: TGCGCCAGCACAGTCACCGGGACAGGCAACCAAGAGACCCAGTACTTC. Protein: CASTVTGTGNQETQYF.

The V and J genes are TRBV11-2 and TRBJ2-5, with 14 bases lining up with TRBD2. V dropped 5 bases and J dropped 3; count of bases not matched to a gene: 5. Germline CDR1 is SGHAT and CDR2 is FQNNGV. This CDR3 comprises 16 residues. The CDR3 DNA reads TGTGCCAGCAGCCACCCGGGACTAGCGGGGGAAGAGACCCAGTACTTC. This codes for CASSHPGLAGEETQYF.

The gene calls are TRBV28 and TRBJ1-5; 8 positions agree with TRBD1. This CDR3 is 14 amino acids long. CDR1 is MDHEN and CDR2 is SYDVKM in the germline V gene. V was clipped by 7 bases and J by 5 bases; unmatched bases: 7. The CDR3 bases are TGTGCCAGCATTACCGGACAGGGTGATCAGCCCCAGCATTTT. It specifies CASITGQGDQPQHF.

The CDR3 here is CATSDSSLGTSGRGNEQFF. Here the CDR3 DNA reads TGTGCCACCAGTGATTCTTCATTAGGGACTAGCGGGAGGGGCAATGAGCAGTTCTTC. This chain connects TRBV24-1 to TRBJ2-1; TRBD2 agrees at 16 bases. CDR1 KGHDR and CDR2 SFDVKD come from the germline V gene. This CDR3 region has 19 residues. V was clipped by 2 bases and J by 6 bases; unmatched bases: 9.